The 30 T cell receptor beta chains below come from one sample, sequenced in a study of radiation and T cells in renal cell carcinoma. The method was immunoSEQ multiplex PCR; TCRdb's version includes in-frame clones alone and lacks a portion of them. The data hold 25,000 to 30,000 clones, with over 70% observed a single time. Time point: blood 2 weeks post-SBRT. This sample's treatment: 15 Gy SBRT to primary tumor, nephrectomy 4 weeks later. The material was blood, obtained from a patient whose treatment included radiotherapy and nephrectomy. The receptors stem from a man between 60 and 70 years old with renal cell carcinoma.

This clone was observed once. The CDR3 DNA sequence: TGTGCCAGCAGTGAAGGTCTCAAAAGAGGGGAGACCCAGTACTTC. Its translation is CASSEGLKRGETQYF. The rearrangement uses TRBV2 and TRBJ2-5; tentatively, D is TRBD2 (5 bases). Germline V gene sequence: CDR1 SNHLY, CDR2 FYNNEI. The CDR3 extends over 15 amino acids. Between the trimmed V and J ends, which lost 1 base and 5 bases, there was a span of 14 bases.

The chain combines TRBV30 with TRBJ1-4; 7 nucleotides match TRBD1. This CDR3 comprises 13 residues. V was clipped by 2 bases and J by 14 bases; unmatched bases: 11. Germline CDR1 is GTSNPN and CDR2 is SVGIG (reference sequence). The CDR3 here is CAWSISQGRHLFF. The CDR3 DNA is TGTGCCTGGAGTATCTCACAGGGGCGTCATCTGTTTTTT.

This rearrangement joins TRBV11-3 to TRBJ2-3; D call uncertain. The V gene lost 3 bases and the J gene lost 7 bases, with 11 bases spanning the gap. Germline CDR1 SGHNT, CDR2 YENEEA. The CDR3 sequence is 13 residues long. CDR3 DNA sequence: TGTGCCAGCAGCTTCACAGCCGAAAATACGCAGTATTTT. The encoded protein is CASSFTAENTQYF. Variable domain in full (rest from reference TRBV11-3 and TRBJ2-3): EAGVVQSPRYKIIEKKQPVAFWCNPISGHNTLYWYLQNLGQGPELLIRYENEEAVDDSQLPKDRFSAERLKGVDSTLKIQPAELGDSAVYLCASSFTAENTQYFGPGTRLTVL.

This clone has only a few counts. The chain couples TRBV2 to TRBJ2-7; no definite D call. Germline V gene sequence: CDR1 SNHLY, CDR2 FYNNEI. This CDR3 has 12 residues. V lost 1 base and J lost 12, with 13 bases in between. The CDR3 reads CASSEVPPGVYF. The CDR3 region has the DNA TGTGCCAGCAGTGAAGTTCCCCCTGGGGTGTACTTC.

This sequence joins TRBV2 and TRBJ1-6; TRBD1 aligns across 7 bases. The CDR3 has 15 amino acids. Germline-derived CDR1 and CDR2 are SNHLY and FYNNEI. Trimming at V came to 5 bases and at J to 5 bases, leaving 6 bases not matched to a gene. The CDR3 loop is CASSPTTGNNSPLHF. The DNA for the CDR3 is TGTGCCAGCAGTCCAACGACAGGGAATAATTCACCCCTCCACTTT.

This rearrangement joins TRBV19 to TRBJ1-1, with TRBD1 matching over 9 bases. Germline trimming cut 8 bases from V and 2 bases from J; bases unmatched to any gene: 9. The V gene's germline CDR1 is LNHDA and CDR2 SQIVND (reference sequence). The CDR3 is 15 residues long. Written as DNA, the CDR3 is TGTGCCAGTTCTCAGACGGACAGGGGTAACACTGAAGCTTTCTTT. It is translated as CASSQTDRGNTEAFF. The variable domain in full, completed from reference TRBV19 and TRBJ1-1, reads DGGITQSPKYLFRKEGQNVTLSCEQNLNHDAMYWYRQDPGQGLRLIYYSQIVNDFQKGDIAEGYSVSREKKESFPLTVTSAQKNPTAFYLCASSQTDRGNTEAFFGQGTRLTVV.

The chain joins TRBV6-6 to TRBJ2-7; no firm D call. CDR3 length equals 11 residues. V lost 2 bases and J lost 7, with 6 bases in between. Germline-derived CDR1 and CDR2 are MNHNY and SVGAGI (reference sequence). The CDR3 nucleotides are TGTGCCAGCAGTTACGTCGGGGAGCAGTACTTC. Translated: CASSYVGEQYF.

V is TRBV2 and J is TRBJ2-3; maybe TRBD2 (7 bases). This CDR3 is 13 amino acids long. Trimming removed 1 base from V and 8 bases from J, with 10 bases in between. CDR1 and CDR2 (germline): SNHLY, FYNNEI. This CDR3 is CASSEEGGSTQYF. Written as DNA, the CDR3 is TGTGCCAGCAGTGAAGAGGGGGGGAGTACGCAGTATTTT.

V and J are TRBV21-1 and TRBJ2-2; whether TRBD2, the table's D call, matches the DNA was not checked. TRBV21-1 counts as a pseudogene. The CDR3 is 16 residues long. The CDR3 sequence is CASSIYPGVGTGELFF. For the CDR3, the DNA is TGTGCCAGCAGCATTTATCCGGGAGTTGGGACCGGGGAGCTGTTTTTT.

The V and J genes are TRBV28 and TRBJ2-4, with D possibly matching TRBD2 (5 bases). The CDR3 is made up of 13 amino acids. Germline lookup yields CDR1 MDHEN and CDR2 SYDVKM. With 4 bases removed from V and 5 bases from J, the gap between germline ends came to 9 bases. This chain's CDR3 is CASSSPGENIQYF. As DNA, the CDR3 is TGTGCCAGCAGTTCCCCCGGGGAAAACATTCAGTACTTC.

V gene TRBV7-9 combines with J gene TRBJ1-1; 8 positions agree with TRBD1. The length of the CDR3 is 15 residues. V shed 3 bases, J shed 5 bases, and the junction held 8 bases outside the gene matches. CDR1 is SEHNR, CDR2 FQNEAQ, per germline (reference sequence). CDR3 coding DNA: TGTGCCAGCAGCTTTACAGGGGGGTTAAGAACTGAAGCTTTCTTT. It yields the protein CASSFTGGLRTEAFF. Full variable domain (missing parts from reference TRBV7-9 and TRBJ1-1): DTGVSQNPRHKITKRGQNVTFRCDPISEHNRLYWYRQTLGQGPEFLTYFQNEAQLEKSRLLSDRFSAERPKGSFSTLEIQRTEQGDSAMYLCASSFTGGLRTEAFFGQGTRLTVV.

The chain links TRBV29-1 to TRBJ1-1, with a tentative D call TRBD1 (6 bases). Germline V gene sequence: CDR1 SQVTM, CDR2 ANQGSEA. The CDR3 is made up of 13 amino acids. The germline V and J ends were trimmed by 4 bases and 6 bases, with 15 bases remaining between them. For the CDR3, the DNA is TGCAGCGTTGCTTCAGGGGCGGGATCTGAAGCTTTCTTT. It codes for CSVASGAGSEAFF.

V and J are TRBV7-2 and TRBJ1-4; D uncertain. Trimming removed 5 bases from V and 8 bases from J, with 15 bases in between. The germline gives CDR1 SGHTA, CDR2 FQGNSA. The CDR3 sequence is 14 residues long. CDR3 sequence reads: CASSLGLSKEKLFF. For the CDR3, the DNA is TGTGCCAGCAGCCTAGGGTTGTCGAAAGAAAAACTGTTTTTT.

The chain combines TRBV7-2 with TRBJ2-4, with 7 bases that match TRBD1. V lost 6 bases and J lost 6; bases outside the gene matches: 5. From germline, CDR1 is SGHTA and CDR2 FQGNSA. This CDR3 comprises 13 residues. DNA of the CDR3: TGTGCCAGCAGTTCCCACAGGGGAAACATTCAGTACTTC. Translation gives CASSSHRGNIQYF.

This rearrangement joins TRBV4-2 to TRBJ2-1; D is unresolved. This CDR3 spans 15 amino acids. Trimming stripped 4 bases from V and 7 bases from J, with 17 bases between. Germline loops: CDR1 LGHNA, CDR2 YNFKEQ. This CDR3 is CASSLYPGPSNEQFF. In DNA form, the CDR3 reads TGTGCCAGCAGCCTTTACCCCGGGCCTTCTAATGAGCAGTTCTTC.

The rearrangement joins TRBV6-6 to TRBJ1-3; D not certain. The CDR3 length is 12 residues. Trimming took off 0 bases at V and 3 bases at J, with 0 bases between the two ends. Germline CDR1 and CDR2: MNHNY and SVGAGI (reference sequence). As DNA, the CDR3 is TGTGCCAGCAGTTACTCTGGAAACACCATATATTTT. Protein sequence: CASSYSGNTIYF.

The chain combines TRBV29-1 with TRBJ2-6, with D uncertain. From germline, CDR1 is SQVTM and CDR2 ANQGSEA. V was clipped by 2 bases and J by 0 bases, with 14 bases between them. This CDR3 contains 17 residues. The CDR3 loop is CSVELAGDFSGANVLTF. As DNA, the CDR3 is TGCAGCGTTGAACTGGCAGGAGATTTCTCTGGGGCCAACGTCCTGACTTTC.

The chain links TRBV10-3 to TRBJ2-7; D call uncertain. The CDR3 is 12 residues long. V gave up 2 bases and J gave up 6 bases, with 8 bases separating them. Germline V CDR1 and CDR2: ENHRY, SYGVKD. The CDR3 DNA follows: TGTGCCATCAGTGAGGTAGCACGCGAGCAGTACTTC. This sequence encodes CAISEVAREQYF.

This clone has just a few counts. The chain employs TRBV6-5 and TRBJ1-3; no firm D call. Trimming took off 6 bases at V and 0 bases at J, with 6 bases between the two ends. The CDR3 covers 13 residues. CDR1 and CDR2 (germline): MNHEY, SVGAGI. In DNA, the CDR3 is TGTGCCAGCAGAGCTCGCTCTGGAAACACCATATATTTT. Encoded protein: CASRARSGNTIYF.

The chain has TRBV27 and TRBJ2-7; D may be TRBD1 (5 bases). CDR1 and CDR2 from the germline V gene are MNHEY and SMNVEV (reference sequence). Trimming took 6 bases from V and 2 from J, leaving 17 bases between them. The CDR3 extends over 15 amino acids. In nucleotides, the CDR3 is TGTGCCAGCAGGGTAGGGGCAGGTCATGCCTACGAGCAGTACTTC. Translating gives CASRVGAGHAYEQYF.

The chain has TRBV4-2 and TRBJ2-3; the match to TRBD2 covers 8 bases. This CDR3 has 17 amino acids. V was pared by 3 bases and J by 7 bases, with 15 bases of the junction left unmatched. Germline V gives CDR1 LGHNA, CDR2 YNFKEQ. In DNA form, the CDR3 reads TGTGCCAGCAGCCACTCCCCGAGAGCGGGAGAGATTAATACGCAGTATTTT. Protein sequence: CASSHSPRAGEINTQYF.

This clone has just a few counts. The CDR3 reads CSTADNYGYTF. In DNA, the CDR3 is TGCAGCACAGCGGACAACTATGGCTACACCTTC. V is TRBV29-1 and J is TRBJ1-2, with D uncertain. Germline CDR1 SQVTM, CDR2 ANQGSEA. The length of the CDR3 is 11 residues. V was shortened by 8 bases and J by 2 bases, with 9 bases between the two germline ends. Combining the CDR3 with reference TRBV29-1 and TRBJ1-2 gives the whole variable domain SAVISQKPSRDICQRGTSLTIQCQVDSQVTMMFWYRQQPGQSLTLIATANQGSEATYESGFVIDKFPISRPNLTFSTLTVSNMSPEDSSIYLCSTADNYGYTFGSGTRLTVV.

This clone turned up a few times. The rearrangement links TRBV5-1 to TRBJ2-1, with TRBD2 matching 9 bases. The CDR3 runs to 15 residues. Trimming cost V 3 bases and J 6 bases; bases outside gene matches: 7. In germline, CDR1 is SGHRS, CDR2 YFSETQ. The CDR3 sequence is CASSSIAGVTNEQFF. The CDR3 nucleotides read TGCGCCAGCAGCTCGATAGCGGGAGTCACCAATGAGCAGTTCTTC.

This clone was seen a few times. The chain has TRBV7-6 and TRBJ2-7; D perhaps matches TRBD1 (6 bases). The CDR3 runs 14 residues. V was trimmed by 5 bases and J by 1 base, leaving 12 bases between them. The V gene's germline CDR1 is SGHVS and CDR2 FNYEAQ. The CDR3 DNA reads as TGTGCCAGCAGCACAAGGGACACGTCCTACGAGCAGTACTTC. Amino acid sequence: CASSTRDTSYEQYF.

The chain links TRBV19 to TRBJ2-3; D ambiguous. The germline V and J ends were trimmed by 1 base and 1 base, with 6 bases remaining between them. Germline CDR1 is LNHDA and CDR2 is SQIVND (reference sequence). The length of the CDR3 is 14 residues. CDR3: CASSIGPGTDTQYF. Here the CDR3 DNA reads TGTGCCAGTAGTATAGGTCCGGGCACAGATACGCAGTATTTT.

This sequence joins TRBV2 and TRBJ2-1; D unresolved. The CDR3 totals 11 residues. Germline V lookup: CDR1 SNHLY, CDR2 FYNNEI. V lost 8 bases, J lost 4 bases, and 6 bases lay in between. This CDR3 is CASGWYNEQFF. CDR3 DNA sequence: TGTGCCAGCGGTTGGTACAATGAGCAGTTCTTC.

The chain links TRBV2 to TRBJ1-6, with a tentative D call TRBD1 (5 bases). There are 15 residues in the CDR3. Trimming cost V 4 bases and J 0 bases, with 7 bases left between them. The germline V gene encodes CDR1 SNHLY and CDR2 FYNNEI. This chain's CDR3 is CASSGGISYNSPLHF. The CDR3 bases are TGTGCCAGCAGTGGGGGCATCTCCTATAATTCACCCCTCCACTTT.

This clone has a single count. In DNA form, the CDR3 reads TGTGCCAGTAGTACCGACGGCCGAGTCTATGGCTACACCTTC. This translates into CASSTDGRVYGYTF. The chain carries TRBV19 and TRBJ1-2; D is uncertain. V lost 4 bases, J lost 4 bases, and 13 bases lay in between. This CDR3 is 14 amino acids long. In germline, CDR1 is LNHDA, CDR2 SQIVND (reference sequence).

The chain employs TRBV2 and TRBJ2-7; D is uncertain. There are 13 residues in the CDR3. The germline gives CDR1 SNHLY, CDR2 FYNNEI. V was pared by 1 base and J by 0 bases, with 4 bases between. For the CDR3, the DNA is TGTGCCAGCAGTGAAGGTTCCTCCTACGAGCAGTACTTC. Translation gives CASSEGSSYEQYF.

V is TRBV5-6 and J is TRBJ2-5; 9 positions agree with TRBD2. The V gene end was trimmed by 4 bases and the J gene end by 5 bases; junction bases not matched to a gene: 9. Germline loops: CDR1 SGHDT, CDR2 YYEEEE. This CDR3 comprises 15 residues. The CDR3 DNA reads as TGTGCCAGCAGCGAGATAGCGGGAGAGAGGGAGACCCAGTACTTC. Encoded protein: CASSEIAGERETQYF.